This T cell receptor (beta chain) was profiled in a study of regulatory T cells in long-lasting Graves disease (dated by TCRdb to the early 2020s). The study in broad terms: Persistent Graves' disease was defined as antithyroid drug treatment for over 5 years with persistently positive TSH receptor autoantibodies. Peripheral blood TCR sequencing and RNA sequencing compared persistent Graves' disease patients with newly diagnosed Graves' disease patients. The study took place in China and was registered as a clinical trial. A total of roughly 35 samples underwent TCR sequencing, from about 13 patients with persistent Graves' disease and 20 patients with newly diagnosed Graves' disease. Antithyroid drugs had been taken for ten to twelve years on average by persistent Graves' disease patients in the clinical cohort.

The CDR3 holds 15 amino acids from the cysteine to the phenylalanine. Kept here is only the CDR3 DNA, which spans 45 bases and is read in frame from base 1. The CDR1 and CDR2 encoded by the germline V gene (reference sequence) are LNHDA and SQIVND. At the junction V is shortened by 6 bases and J by 5 bases; bases outside the gene matches: 9. The study at large found these results: The authors noted that the small sample size was a limitation that may lower accuracy. Sequencing and analysis were restricted to the TCR beta chain. Persistent patients shared more public clonotypes among themselves (2,741) than newly diagnosed patients did (roughly 920). Lower TCR Shannon entropy and fewer highly expanded clones were observed in persistent Graves' disease patients than in newly diagnosed patients, which suggested clonal expansion. Preferential use of TRBV28, TRBJ1-2 and TRBJ2-5 was observed in persistent disease, whereas TRBV20-1 and TRBJ2-1 were favored in newly diagnosed disease. The study examined only peripheral blood because the primary lesion, thyroid tissue, could not be accessed.

A remark on this clonotype: Its cognate antigen has yet to be identified. No quality values exist for individual bases; no much larger clone is one base distant.

Receptors were amplified or captured by multiplex PCR. These reads were obtained on an Illumina HiSeq 4000. To build TCR beta libraries, CDR3 regions were amplified by Arm-PCR using iRepertoire HTBI primers. Gel purification was performed on PCR products prior to sequencing. In the source study's methods: Gene usage analysis of CDR3 amino acid clonotypes used the 50 to 70 TRBV and some 15 TRBJ segments found across samples. COPE and FqMerger were used to merge filtered high-quality paired reads into contigs. BLAST was used to align contigs to the IMGT TRBV, TRBD and TRBJ reference genes, and CDR3 was defined following IMGT. Any clonotype with a frequency above 0.1% was classified as a highly expanded clone. Shannon entropy was used to measure repertoire diversity, and the Gini coefficient was used to measure V-J evenness. A clonotype was considered public if more than one individual shared it. TCRdb redid the processing of the public reads, applying fastp at Q25 and MiXCR, and retained in-frame beta chains. Records with the same CDR3 protein are collapsed into one entry carrying the most frequent genes and DNA. V and J calls and clone size were set by TCRdb, not the authors. The sample table contains 420,000 or so distinct CDR3 sequences; only one count was recorded for roughly a quarter of them. Around 24% of the sample is taken by the ten largest.

In light of the paper, this sample's time point label describes: persistent/refractory GD, antithyroid drugs over 5 years with positive TRAb. RNA was extracted from PBMCs in TRIzol for both TCR sequencing and RNA sequencing. The diagnosis of Graves' disease followed American Thyroid Association guidelines. Patients for the study were recruited at an endocrinology department in Xi'an, China. From each patient, around 9 milliliters of peripheral blood was collected into an EDTA anticoagulant tube. PBMCs were isolated by Ficoll Paque Plus density gradient separation without further T cell sorting. An Agilent 2100 Bioanalyzer and agarose gel were used to check RNA quality, and a NanoDrop 2000 was used to measure RNA concentration.

In this chain, TRBV19 is recombined with TRBJ1-5; 8 of the junction bases match TRBD1. Sequencing used peripheral blood mononuclear cells (PBMCs), obtained when the disease was refractory, from a patient treated with antithyroid drugs. The origin of this receptor is a female donor with Graves disease. The nucleotides are TGTGCCAGTAGCAGGGAAGGGACAGGAGATCAGCCCCAGCATTTT. Its protein is CASSREGTGDQPQHF.